The 15 T cell receptor beta chains presented below share a single source sample, sequenced in a study of early T cells in non-severe SARS-CoV-2 infection. Each CDR3 protein gets one entry after TCRdb re-called the 5' RACE reads with MiXCR. The data contain 85,000 to 100,000 distinct CDR3 sequences, about 13% of them singletons. Sample: whole blood. The receptors come from an adult who was a healthcare worker with PCR-confirmed SARS-CoV-2 infection or an uninfected control (not recorded which).

This sequence joins TRBV20-1 and TRBJ2-3, with 10 bases that match TRBD2. CDR1 is DFQATT, CDR2 SNEGSKA, per germline (reference sequence). J was trimmed by 2 bases and V by 5 bases; bases with no gene match: 4. This CDR3 is built from 14 residues. This CDR3 is CSALAGVSTDTQYF. The CDR3 nucleotides read TGCAGTGCTCTAGCGGGGGTTTCCACAGATACGCAGTATTTT.

The chain recombines TRBV2 with TRBJ1-6; the D gene is possibly TRBD1 (5 bases). Per germline, CDR1 SNHLY and CDR2 FYNNEI. V was clipped by 4 bases and J by 5 bases, with 9 bases between them. The CDR3 has 14 residues. CDR3 coding DNA: TGTGCCAGCAGTGGGACAACCGATAATTCACCCCTCCACTTT. Its protein is CASSGTTDNSPLHF.

This clonotype was picked up a small number of times. The chain employs TRBV7-9 and TRBJ2-7; the match to TRBD1 covers 8 bases. CDR1 is SEHNR and CDR2 is FQNEAQ in the germline V gene (reference sequence). The CDR3 has 15 amino acids. Losses at the gene ends were 5 bases for V and 1 base for J; bases not matched to a gene: 7. As DNA, the CDR3 is TGTGCCAGCAGCCTCGACAGGGGTTTTTCCTACGAGCAGTACTTC. Its translation is CASSLDRGFSYEQYF. The whole variable domain, filled in from reference TRBV7-9 and TRBJ2-7, reads DTGVSQNPRHKITKRGQNVTFRCDPISEHNRLYWYRQTLGQGPEFLTYFQNEAQLEKSRLLSDRFSAERPKGSFSTLEIQRTEQGDSAMYLCASSLDRGFSYEQYFGPGTRLTVT.

This clonotype was observed at least ten times. The chain recombines TRBV4-1 with TRBJ2-1, with 8 bases identical to TRBD2. Germline V lookup: CDR1 MGHRA, CDR2 YSYEKL. This CDR3 region has 17 residues. The V segment lost 4 bases and the J segment 7 bases; nucleotides outside the gene matches: 15. CDR3 loop: CASSPGEIAGSGNEQFF. DNA for the CDR3: TGCGCCAGCAGCCCCGGGGAAATAGCGGGGTCTGGGAATGAGCAGTTCTTC.

A few counts support this clonotype. This chain connects TRBV5-4 to TRBJ2-3; 15 positions agree with TRBD2. V lost 3 bases and J lost 5; bases outside the gene matches: 1. Germline V gene sequence: CDR1 SGHNT, CDR2 YYREEE (reference sequence). This CDR3 is built from 15 residues. The CDR3 loop is CASSSGLAGGDTQYF. The CDR3 nucleotides read TGTGCCAGCAGCTCGGGACTAGCGGGGGGAGATACGCAGTATTTT.

The genes are TRBV29-1 and TRBJ2-7; perhaps TRBD1 as D (5 bases). CDR1 and CDR2 from the germline V gene are SQVTM and ANQGSEA. V lost 7 bases and J 6 bases, leaving 16 bases between the germline ends. The CDR3 is made up of 12 amino acids. The CDR3 sequence: CSALRERGEQYF. The DNA for the CDR3 is TGCAGCGCCCTCAGGGAAAGGGGCGAGCAGTACTTC.

This clonotype came up many times. The chain uses TRBV14 and TRBJ2-1; D unclear. Germline CDR1 SGHDN, CDR2 FVKESK. The CDR3 is 13 amino acids. The V end lost 1 base, the J end lost 3 bases, and 4 bases lay between the germline ends. The CDR3 loop is CASSQGHYNEQFF. CDR3 nucleotide sequence: TGTGCCAGCAGCCAAGGGCACTACAATGAGCAGTTCTTC.

In this sample, this clonotype turned up once. V is TRBV28 and J is TRBJ1-1; TRBD1 is a possible D gene (5 bases). V lost 5 bases and J lost 8, with 15 bases in between. The CDR3 runs 13 residues. CDR1 MDHEN and CDR2 SYDVKM come from the germline V gene. The chain's CDR3 is CASSRGRDLEAFF. CDR3 nucleotides: TGTGCCAGCAGTAGGGGACGAGACCTCGAAGCTTTCTTT.

This clonotype was counted many times. The chain joins TRBV29-1 to TRBJ2-2; D is undetermined. Germline values: CDR1 SQVTM, CDR2 ANQGSEA. V gave up 6 bases and J gave up 0 bases, with 8 bases separating them. The CDR3 is made up of 13 amino acids. CDR3 DNA sequence: TGCAGCGTCGAGCCTTCGAACACCGGGGAGCTGTTTTTT. This gives the protein CSVEPSNTGELFF.

This clonotype was counted ten times or more. The chain carries TRBV6-2 or TRBV6-3 and TRBJ2-6; D is undetermined. V dropped 8 bases and J dropped 0 bases, with 11 bases sitting between them. Germline V gene sequence: CDR1 MNHEY, CDR2 SVGEGT. The CDR3 sequence is 15 residues long. This CDR3 reads CASSARRSGANVLTF. The CDR3 nucleotides read TGTGCCAGCTCGGCTAGGCGCTCTGGGGCCAACGTCCTGACTTTC.

The chain uses TRBV29-1 and TRBJ2-3; 10 nucleotides match TRBD1. This CDR3 comprises 16 residues. Germline values: CDR1 SQVTM, CDR2 ANQGSEA. Unmatched junction bases numbered 8, after V lost 0 bases and J lost 5 bases. CDR3: CSVEDRDRGPGDTQYF. CDR3 DNA: TGCAGCGTTGAAGATCGCGACAGGGGGCCAGGAGATACGCAGTATTTT.

There are many counts of this clonotype. The rearrangement links TRBV11-2 to TRBJ2-2, with 8 nucleotides matching TRBD2. The CDR3 totals 15 residues. The V gene end was trimmed by 3 bases and the J gene end by 1 base; junction bases not matched to a gene: 1. The V gene's germline CDR1 is SGHAT and CDR2 FQNNGV. The CDR3 region is CASSFTSGNTGELFF. CDR3 nucleotide sequence: TGTGCCAGCAGCTTCACTAGCGGGAACACCGGGGAGCTGTTTTTT.

The rearrangement links TRBV12-3 or TRBV12-4 to TRBJ1-4; possibly TRBD1 for D (5 bases). The CDR3 covers 12 residues. Trimming took 5 bases from V and 11 from J, leaving 12 bases between them. The CDR3 DNA follows: TGTGCCAGCAGTCTGGGCGACAGTAAACTGTTTTTT. Translating it yields CASSLGDSKLFF.

In this sample, this clonotype turned up a few times. The V gene is TRBV10-3, the J gene TRBJ2-5; D is ambiguous. In germline, CDR1 is ENHRY, CDR2 SYGVKD. V shed 3 bases and J shed 2 bases, with 19 bases lying between them. The CDR3 loop spans 17 amino acids. This chain's CDR3 is CAISDIWVANKQETQYF. The CDR3 coding sequence is TGTGCCATCAGTGATATCTGGGTAGCTAATAAACAAGAGACCCAGTACTTC.

The genes are TRBV7-2 and TRBJ1-2; D gene uncertain. Trimming stripped 5 bases from V and 5 bases from J, with 12 bases between. In germline, CDR1 is SGHTA, CDR2 FQGNSA. The length of the CDR3 is 13 residues. This chain's CDR3 is CASSLGPDYGYTF. For the CDR3, the DNA is TGTGCCAGCAGCCTAGGCCCGGATTATGGCTACACCTTC. Using reference TRBV7-2 and TRBJ1-2 for the parts outside the CDR3, the full variable domain is GAGVSQSPSNKVTEKGKDVELRCDPISGHTALYWYRQSLGQGLEFLIYFQGNSAPDKSGLPSDRFSAERTGGSVSTLTIQRTQQEDSAVYLCASSLGPDYGYTFGSGTRLTVV.